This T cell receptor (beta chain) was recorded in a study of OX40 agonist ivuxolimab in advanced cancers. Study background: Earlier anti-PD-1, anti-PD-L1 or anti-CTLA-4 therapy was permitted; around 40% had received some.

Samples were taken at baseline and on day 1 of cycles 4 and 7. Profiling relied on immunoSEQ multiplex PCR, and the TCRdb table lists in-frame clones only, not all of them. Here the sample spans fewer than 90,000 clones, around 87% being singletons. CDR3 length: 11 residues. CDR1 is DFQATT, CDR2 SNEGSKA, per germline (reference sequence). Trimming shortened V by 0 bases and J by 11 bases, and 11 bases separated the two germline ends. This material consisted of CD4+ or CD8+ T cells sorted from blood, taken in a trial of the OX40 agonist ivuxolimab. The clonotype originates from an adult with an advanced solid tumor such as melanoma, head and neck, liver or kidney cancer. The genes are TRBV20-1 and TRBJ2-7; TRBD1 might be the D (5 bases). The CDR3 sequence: CSARDQGREYF. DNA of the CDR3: TGCAGTGCTAGAGATCAGGGAAGGGAGTACTTC.